This is a list of T cell receptor beta chains from one sample in a study of T-cell memory formation after mild COVID-19. One entry per CDR3 protein results from TCRdb running MiXCR on the 5' RACE reads. The table shows roughly 180,000 distinct CDR3 sequences, with 11% occurring only once. Material: PBMCs or a T cell subset sorted from them (not recorded which). The source is a man aged 18 to 35 who had mild COVID-19 (a few samples of this study predate the infection). Cell type and time point are not known. The CDR3 runs from the conserved cysteine through the conserved F or W. Each record gives: J gene, clone size, D gene, V gene, CDR3 DNA, CDR3 protein. A D gene is named only where the DNA matches it firmly. Clone size, where shown, is once, few, many, or a class for clones that have expanded.

j_call: TRBJ1-1; clone_size: .; d_call: TRBD1; v_call: TRBV12-3/TRBV12-4; cdr3_nt: TGTGCCAGCAGTTATGACAGGGGCACTGAAGCTTTCTTT; cdr3_aa: CASSYDRGTEAFF
j_call: TRBJ2-3; clone_size: few; d_call: .; v_call: TRBV2; cdr3_nt: TGTGCCAGCAGTGTGGGGCAGTTCACAGATACGCAGTATTTT; cdr3_aa: CASSVGQFTDTQYF
j_call: TRBJ2-7; clone_size: many; d_call: .; v_call: TRBV6-2/TRBV6-3; cdr3_nt: TGTGCCAGCAGTTACCTTCTGGGGCAGCCTCTCTCCTACGAGCAGTACTTC; cdr3_aa: CASSYLLGQPLSYEQYF
j_call: TRBJ2-3; clone_size: .; d_call: .; v_call: TRBV29-1; cdr3_nt: TGCAGCGTTGGGTATTCCACAGATACGCAGTATTTT; cdr3_aa: CSVGYSTDTQYF
j_call: TRBJ1-2; clone_size: many; d_call: TRBD1; v_call: TRBV20-1; cdr3_nt: TGCAGTGCGAGCGGGACAGGCTGGAGTACGGCTGGCTACACCTTC; cdr3_aa: CSASGTGWSTAGYTF
j_call: TRBJ2-7; clone_size: .; d_call: TRBD2; v_call: TRBV20-1; cdr3_nt: TGCAGTGCTAGAGAACTTGTGGGACTAGCGGGGTTCCACGAGCAGTACTTC; cdr3_aa: CSARELVGLAGFHEQYF
j_call: TRBJ2-3; clone_size: few; d_call: .; v_call: TRBV9; cdr3_nt: TGTGCCAGCAGCAGGAAACAGGGAGAGTACGCAGATACGCAGTATTTT; cdr3_aa: CASSRKQGEYADTQYF
j_call: TRBJ2-5; clone_size: few; d_call: .; v_call: TRBV20-1; cdr3_nt: TGCAGTGCTAGTGGACACCAAGAGACCCAGTACTTC; cdr3_aa: CSASGHQETQYF
j_call: TRBJ1-1; clone_size: .; d_call: TRBD1; v_call: TRBV5-1; cdr3_nt: TGCGCCAGCAGCGTAACAGGGGGGACTGAAGCTTTCTTT; cdr3_aa: CASSVTGGTEAFF
j_call: TRBJ1-2; clone_size: few; d_call: TRBD1; v_call: TRBV3-1; cdr3_nt: TGTGCCAGCAGCCGACCGGGACAGGGATTCTATGGCTACACCTTC; cdr3_aa: CASSRPGQGFYGYTF
j_call: TRBJ2-1; clone_size: few; d_call: .; v_call: TRBV12-3/TRBV12-4; cdr3_nt: TGTGCCAGCAGTTTAGCCTCAGAGGTGAACAATGAGCAGTTCTTC; cdr3_aa: CASSLASEVNNEQFF
j_call: TRBJ2-7; clone_size: few; d_call: TRBD1; v_call: TRBV5-1; cdr3_nt: TGCGCCAGCAGCTGGGGACAGGCCTACGAGCAGTACTTC; cdr3_aa: CASSWGQAYEQYF